What follows are 24 T cell receptor beta chains derived from one specimen sequenced in a study of blood T cell repertoires in COVID-19. Clones were read by immunoSEQ multiplex PCR, and TCRdb kept only the in-frame ones, dropping some. The sample shows some 150,000 clones, roughly 90% of them seen only once. The sequenced sample was PBMCs or T cells enriched from blood (not recorded which). The source of these receptors is a woman in her 30s with acute COVID-19.

The rearrangement uses TRBV7-3 and TRBJ1-2, with a possible D match to TRBD1 (6 bases). The CDR3 length is 16 residues. Deletions cut 5 bases from V and 2 bases from J, with 18 bases between. Germline V gene lookup returns CDR1 SGHTA and CDR2 FQGTGA. For the CDR3, the DNA is TGTGCCAGCAGCCCGGGGTCGGGGGGCGGCAACTATGGCTACACCTTC. It encodes CASSPGSGGGNYGYTF.

This clone appeared a single time. The chain recombines TRBV19 with TRBJ1-2; D is perhaps TRBD1 (6 bases). Trimming shortened V by 3 bases and J by 9 bases, and 8 bases separated the two germline ends. From germline, CDR1 is LNHDA and CDR2 SQIVND (reference sequence). The CDR3 spans 11 residues. DNA of the CDR3: TGTGCCAGTAGTATTCAGGGGCGCTACACCTTC. Translating gives CASSIQGRYTF.

This chain uses TRBV4-1 with TRBJ1-5; D is perhaps TRBD1 (6 bases). The CDR3 length is 16 residues. Germline lookup yields CDR1 MGHRA and CDR2 YSYEKL. V was pared by 4 bases and J by 3 bases, with 16 bases between. CDR3 nucleotide sequence: TGCGCCAGCAGCCCAGGGGATAGAGGAACCAATCAGCCCCAGCATTTT. As protein: CASSPGDRGTNQPQHF.

The chain joins TRBV5-1 to TRBJ2-3, with TRBD2 identical over 9 bases. This CDR3 is built from 17 residues. V lost 4 bases and J lost 4; bases outside the gene matches: 13. The germline gives CDR1 SGHRS, CDR2 YFSETQ. CDR3 DNA: TGCGCCAGCAGCCCACCTATCCTAGCGGGACTCTCAGATACGCAGTATTTT. Translation: CASSPPILAGLSDTQYF.

The chain is built from TRBV7-9 and TRBJ1-1; a weak D match, TRBD1 (5 bases). This CDR3 has 14 amino acids. CDR1 is SEHNR, CDR2 FQNEAQ, per germline (reference sequence). V was cut by 0 bases and J by 6 bases, with 11 bases left in between. The CDR3 reads CASSLAGASAEAFF. The CDR3 nucleotides are TGTGCCAGCAGCTTAGCAGGGGCGTCAGCTGAAGCTTTCTTT.

The V call is TRBV7-9, the J call TRBJ1-4; TRBD1 agrees at 9 bases. The CDR3 consists of 16 residues. With 5 bases clipped from V and 7 bases from J, the junction kept 11 bases outside the gene matches. Germline V gives CDR1 SEHNR, CDR2 FQNEAQ (reference sequence). CDR3 amino acids: CASSVGTGLEVEKLFF. CDR3 coding DNA: TGTGCCAGCAGCGTAGGGACAGGGCTTGAGGTTGAAAAACTGTTTTTT. Using reference TRBV7-9 and TRBJ1-4 for the parts outside the CDR3, the full variable domain is DTGVSQNPRHKITKRGQNVTFRCDPISEHNRLYWYRQTLGQGPEFLTYFQNEAQLEKSRLLSDRFSAERPKGSFSTLEIQRTEQGDSAMYLCASSVGTGLEVEKLFFGSGTQLSVL.

The J gene is TRBJ1-2, the V gene TRBV29-1, with D perhaps TRBD1 (5 bases). This CDR3 contains 13 residues. V gave up 6 bases and J gave up 3 bases, with 14 bases separating them. Germline assignment: CDR1 SQVTM and CDR2 ANQGSEA. CDR3 sequence (DNA): TGCAGCGTGGGGGTGGAGGGACACTATGGCTACACCTTC. Translated, it gives CSVGVEGHYGYTF.

This rearrangement joins TRBV6-1 to TRBJ1-2; 8 bases fit TRBD1. There are 16 residues in the CDR3. In germline, CDR1 is MNHNS, CDR2 SASEGT. Trimming at V came to 2 bases and at J to 4 bases, leaving 9 bases not matched to a gene. The CDR3 protein is CASSETRQGPVYGYTF. DNA of the CDR3: TGTGCCAGCAGTGAAACGCGACAGGGGCCCGTCTATGGCTACACCTTC.

J is TRBJ2-2 and V is TRBV28, with 8 nucleotides matching TRBD1. This CDR3 contains 17 residues. J lost 5 bases, V lost 2 bases, and 10 bases had no gene match. CDR1 is MDHEN and CDR2 is SYDVKM in the germline V gene. CDR3 nucleotide sequence: TGTGCCAGCAGTTTACCGGCCAGGGGGCTGATTACCGGGGAGCTGTTTTTT. As protein: CASSLPARGLITGELFF.

The sample holds one count of this clone. V gene TRBV14 combines with J gene TRBJ2-3; 13 positions match TRBD2. The germline V gene encodes CDR1 SGHDN and CDR2 FVKESK. With V trimmed by 1 base and J by 4 bases, 2 bases remained unmatched. The CDR3 loop spans 16 amino acids. The CDR3 loop reads CASSQVLAGGADTQYF. DNA of the CDR3: TGTGCCAGCAGCCAAGTACTAGCGGGAGGGGCAGATACGCAGTATTTT.

The genes are TRBV29-1 and TRBJ2-7; D gene uncertain. Per the germline V gene, CDR1 is SQVTM and CDR2 is ANQGSEA. V was pared by 2 bases and J by 2 bases, with 4 bases between. The length of the CDR3 is 11 residues. CDR3 bases: TGCAGCGTTGAACCTACCTACGAGCAGTACTTC. It yields the protein CSVEPTYEQYF.

This clone has a handful of counts. The chain carries TRBV24-1 and TRBJ2-1, with D possibly being TRBD2 (5 bases). Between the trimmed V and J ends, which lost 1 base and 3 bases, there was a span of 15 bases. CDR1 is KGHDR and CDR2 is SFDVKD in the germline V gene. The CDR3 is made up of 17 amino acids. Here the CDR3 reads CATSDFGDTGNYNEQFF. In DNA, the CDR3 is TGTGCCACCAGTGATTTTGGCGATACCGGGAACTACAATGAGCAGTTCTTC.

The chain uses TRBV28 and TRBJ1-5; the D is unclear. Deletions cut 5 bases from V and 0 bases from J, with 11 bases between. CDR1 is MDHEN and CDR2 is SYDVKM in the germline V gene. The CDR3 has 15 residues. CDR3 region: CASSPEVNSNQPQHF. The CDR3 coding sequence is TGTGCCAGCAGTCCGGAGGTAAATAGCAATCAGCCCCAGCATTTT.

The chain is built from TRBV18 and TRBJ1-1, with TRBD1 identical over 7 bases. CDR1 and CDR2 from the germline V gene are KGHSH and LQKENI. This CDR3 spans 15 amino acids. V shed 7 bases and J 6 bases; nucleotides not matched to a gene: 14. As DNA, the CDR3 is TGTGCCAGCTTATCACCAGTCAGGGGGGTAGCTGAAGCTTTCTTT. It is translated as CASLSPVRGVAEAFF.

The CDR3 DNA follows: TGTGCCAGCAGCTTAGTAAAAGGGGGCACTAGCGGGAGATGGTACGAGCAGTACTTC. The encoded protein is CASSLVKGGTSGRWYEQYF. The chain employs TRBV11-2 and TRBJ2-7; 11 bases align to TRBD2. CDR1 SGHAT and CDR2 FQNNGV come from the germline V gene. J gave up 4 bases and V 1 base, and 15 bases lay outside the gene matches. The length of the CDR3 is 19 residues.

The chain recombines TRBV28 with TRBJ1-2; 7 positions match TRBD1. Trimming cost V 8 bases and J 4 bases; bases outside gene matches: 10. CDR3 size: 14 residues. Germline assignment: CDR1 MDHEN and CDR2 SYDVKM. The CDR3 bases are TGTGCCAGCTTACTCTCTACAGGGGCCTATGGCTACACCTTC. It translates to CASLLSTGAYGYTF.

CDR3 protein: CASSQSSGQGQETQYF. CDR3 coding DNA: TGTGCCAGCAGCCAGTCTTCGGGACAGGGACAAGAGACCCAGTACTTC. This chain joins TRBV5-4 and TRBJ2-5, with TRBD1 matching over 9 bases. V dropped 4 bases and J dropped 2; count of bases not matched to a gene: 9. The CDR3 has 16 residues. CDR1 SGHNT and CDR2 YYREEE come from the germline V gene (reference sequence).

V and J are TRBV30 and TRBJ2-3; D perhaps matches TRBD2 (6 bases). The germline V and J ends were trimmed by 3 bases and 2 bases, with 12 bases remaining between them. The CDR3 has 14 amino acids. Germline V gene sequence: CDR1 GTSNPN, CDR2 SVGIG (reference sequence). The CDR3 sequence: CAWRIPGDTDTQYF. The CDR3 DNA follows: TGTGCCTGGAGAATTCCGGGAGACACAGATACGCAGTATTTT.

This clone came up a few times. The chain is built from TRBV28 and TRBJ2-3; 9 nucleotides agree with TRBD2. This CDR3 contains 17 residues. The germline gives CDR1 MDHEN, CDR2 SYDVKM. Trimming cost V 6 bases and J 6 bases; bases outside gene matches: 16. CDR3: CASSGRRSSGIGDTQYF. CDR3 in DNA: TGTGCCAGCAGCGGAAGACGCTCTAGCGGGATTGGGGATACGCAGTATTTT.

This chain connects TRBV7-9 to TRBJ2-5, with D perhaps matching TRBD2 (5 bases). CDR3 length: 14 residues. Germline V gene sequence: CDR1 SEHNR, CDR2 FQNEAQ (reference sequence). The V end was cut by 5 bases, the J end by 3 bases, with 13 bases between. The CDR3 protein is CASSGRRREETQYF. For the CDR3, the DNA is TGTGCCAGCAGCGGAAGGAGGCGTGAAGAGACCCAGTACTTC. Full variable domain (outside the CDR3, taken from reference TRBV7-9 and TRBJ2-5): DTGVSQNPRHKITKRGQNVTFRCDPISEHNRLYWYRQTLGQGPEFLTYFQNEAQLEKSRLLSDRFSAERPKGSFSTLEIQRTEQGDSAMYLCASSGRRREETQYFGPGTRLLVL.

The chain has TRBV9 and TRBJ1-6; the match to TRBD1 covers 8 bases. Per the germline V gene, CDR1 is SGDLS and CDR2 is YYNGEE. V dropped 3 bases and J dropped 6; count of bases not matched to a gene: 8. This CDR3 has 16 residues. In nucleotides, the CDR3 is TGTGCCAGCAGCGCGCAGGGGGCCAATTCTAATTCACCCCTCCACTTT. Its protein product is CASSAQGANSNSPLHF. Drawing the rest from reference TRBV9 and TRBJ1-6, the complete variable domain is DSGVTQTPKHLITATGQRVTLRCSPRSGDLSVYWYQQSLDQGLQFLIQYYNGEERAKGNILERFSAQQFPDLHSELNLSSLELGDSALYFCASSAQGANSNSPLHFGNGTRLTVT.

The gene calls are TRBV6-6 and TRBJ2-2; D remains ambiguous. The CDR3 has 14 residues. Trimming pared 10 bases from V and 0 bases from J, leaving 12 bases between. From germline, CDR1 is MNHNY and CDR2 SVGAGI (reference sequence). The CDR3 reads CATIIHANTGELFF. Written as DNA, the CDR3 is TGTGCCACCATAATACACGCGAACACCGGGGAGCTGTTTTTT.

The gene calls are TRBV14 and TRBJ2-4, with no clear D. Germline CDR1 SGHDN, CDR2 FVKESK. CDR3 length: 14 amino acids. V was shortened by 1 base and J by 6 bases, with 10 bases between the two germline ends. CDR3 region: CASSQGGPGNIQYF. In DNA form, the CDR3 reads TGTGCCAGCAGCCAAGGAGGCCCGGGAAACATTCAGTACTTC.

The CDR3 nucleotides are TGTGCCAGTCCCGGGACTAGCGGGAGAAACCTTCACCGCGAGCAGTACTTC. Protein product: CASPGTSGRNLHREQYF. The rearrangement uses TRBV21-1 and TRBJ2-7; TRBD2 is the table's D call and was not checked against the DNA. TRBV21-1 is described as a pseudogene. This CDR3 region has 17 residues.